The 32 T cell receptor beta chains in this list originate from one sample, sequenced in a study of blood T cells in healthy people across ages. Then a second PCR, running about 6 to 12 cycles, was carried out with a sample-barcoded 5' primer and a J-beta primer mix. TCRdb redid the calling of the 5' RACE reads with MiXCR, one entry per CDR3 protein. Of 750,000 or so distinct CDR3 sequences listed, just under 25% were seen once; the top ten hold 9.4%. These data also formed part of another study, on T cells of mothers and their children.

The sequenced sample consisted of blood. The receptors originated from a boy aged 5 to 17 in good health.

The rearrangement uses TRBV20-1 and TRBJ1-5; D is ambiguous. Trimming removed 0 bases at V and 2 bases at J, with 5 bases between. The CDR3 contains 13 residues. Germline CDR1 reads DFQATT; CDR2 reads SNEGSKA (reference sequence). CDR3 loop: CSAREAGNQPQHF. In DNA, the CDR3 is TGCAGTGCTAGAGAGGCTGGCAATCAGCCCCAGCATTTT.

The gene calls are TRBV7-9 and TRBJ2-7; TRBD1 or TRBD2 may be the D gene (5 bases each). With 5 bases removed from V and 7 bases from J, the gap between germline ends came to 15 bases. The CDR3 runs 13 residues. CDR1 and CDR2 (germline): SEHNR, FQNEAQ (reference sequence). The CDR3 sequence is CASSRGTSGEQYF. The CDR3 coding sequence is TGTGCCAGCAGCCGTGGGACCAGTGGGGAGCAGTACTTC. Full variable domain (remainder filled in from reference TRBV7-9 and TRBJ2-7): DTGVSQNPRHKITKRGQNVTFRCDPISEHNRLYWYRQTLGQGPEFLTYFQNEAQLEKSRLLSDRFSAERPKGSFSTLEIQRTEQGDSAMYLCASSRGTSGEQYFGPGTRLTVT.

V usage is TRBV10-3 and J usage is TRBJ2-3; D is undetermined. The CDR3 spans 14 residues. V lost 3 bases and J 2 bases, leaving 9 bases between the germline ends. The germline V gene encodes CDR1 ENHRY and CDR2 SYGVKD. The CDR3 region has the DNA TGTGCCATCAGTGAAGGTAGGGACACAGATACGCAGTATTTT. Translation gives CAISEGRDTDTQYF.

The V gene is TRBV12-3 or TRBV12-4, the J gene TRBJ2-7; TRBD2 agrees at 9 bases. V gave up 1 base and J gave up 7 bases; unmatched junction bases: 5. This CDR3 has 14 amino acids. CDR3 DNA sequence: TGTGCCAGCAGTTTAGATGGCAGCGGGGGGGAGCAGTACTTC. Its protein product is CASSLDGSGGEQYF.

DNA for the CDR3: TGTGCCACCAGCAGAGATATATGGGTTGAGCAGTTCTTC. Encoded protein: CATSRDIWVEQFF. V and J are TRBV15 and TRBJ2-1; no clear D. The CDR3 length is 13 residues. The germline V gene has CDR1 LNHNV and CDR2 YYDKDF (reference sequence). V dropped 0 bases and J dropped 9 bases, with 9 bases sitting between them.

This clonotype was observed a handful of times. This chain joins TRBV11-1 and TRBJ2-3; maybe TRBD1 (5 bases). CDR3 size: 14 residues. The V and J ends lost 3 bases and 1 base respectively, with 8 bases between them. Germline V lookup: CDR1 SGHAT, CDR2 FQDESV (reference sequence). The CDR3, as DNA: TGTGCCAGCAGCTTGACAGACCGCACAGATACGCAGTATTTT. Residues: CASSLTDRTDTQYF.

This clonotype was seen more than once but under ten times. Its ends do not fully match the called genes, so a read error is possible. The CDR3 nucleotides are TGTGCCAGCAGTGTAGCGGGGGGGATCGCCTACGAGCAGTACTTC. Amino acid sequence: CASSVAGGIAYEQYF. The chain uses TRBV12-3 or TRBV12-4 and TRBJ2-7; 11 nucleotides align to TRBD2. CDR3 length: 15 residues.

The CDR3 protein is CASSEGEGSKNIQYF. The CDR3 bases are TGTGCCAGCAGTGAAGGAGAGGGTTCCAAAAACATTCAGTACTTC. This chain connects TRBV6-1 to TRBJ2-4; D may be TRBD2 (5 bases). The CDR3 is 15 residues long. V was cut by 1 base and J by 2 bases, with 9 bases left in between. CDR1 and CDR2 (germline): MNHNS, SASEGT.

The chain employs TRBV20-1 and TRBJ2-4; 8 bases align to TRBD2. The CDR3 contains 13 residues. The V gene end was trimmed by 6 bases and the J gene end by 8 bases; junction bases not matched to a gene: 9. Germline V gene lookup returns CDR1 DFQATT and CDR2 SNEGSKA (reference sequence). The chain's CDR3 is CSAKAGEGYIQYF. CDR3 nucleotides: TGCAGTGCCAAAGCGGGAGAGGGGTACATTCAGTACTTC.

J is TRBJ2-7 and V is TRBV27, with 7 bases aligning to TRBD2. With V trimmed by 5 bases and J by 3 bases, 7 bases remained unmatched. Per germline, CDR1 MNHEY and CDR2 SMNVEV (reference sequence). This CDR3 comprises 14 residues. This chain's CDR3 is CASSRTGTNYEQYF. The CDR3 bases are TGTGCCAGCAGTCGAACCGGGACTAACTACGAGCAGTACTTC.

V is TRBV7-9 and J is TRBJ2-4, with D perhaps TRBD2 (5 bases). V lost 1 base, J lost 0 bases, and 7 bases lay in between. Germline V gene sequence: CDR1 SEHNR, CDR2 FQNEAQ (reference sequence). This CDR3 comprises 15 residues. This CDR3 reads CASSLGEGAKNIQYF. The CDR3 DNA follows: TGTGCCAGCAGCTTAGGCGAGGGAGCCAAAAACATTCAGTACTTC.

The genes are TRBV7-3 and TRBJ1-1; a possible D gene is TRBD1 (5 bases). Between the trimmed V and J ends, which lost 4 bases and 10 bases, there was a span of 16 bases. Germline loops: CDR1 SGHTA, CDR2 FQGTGA. There are 13 residues in the CDR3. CDR3 sequence: CASSYLPGGSAFF. CDR3 nucleotide sequence: TGTGCCAGCAGCTACCTACCCGGGGGTTCAGCTTTCTTT.

J is TRBJ2-1 and V is TRBV20-1; 8 nucleotides line up with TRBD2. This CDR3 is built from 14 residues. V shed 7 bases, J shed 3 bases, and the junction held 8 bases outside the gene matches. CDR1 and CDR2 (germline): DFQATT, SNEGSKA (reference sequence). CDR3 sequence reads: CSGREGGSYNEQFF. CDR3 nucleotide sequence: TGCAGTGGCCGGGAGGGGGGTAGCTACAATGAGCAGTTCTTC.

The sample holds a few counts of this clonotype. The chain has TRBV6-5 and TRBJ2-5, with a tentative D call TRBD2 (5 bases). The assigned J gene may be wrong: the sequence end matches TRBJ2-7 better. The germline gives CDR1 MNHEY, CDR2 SVGAGI. The CDR3 has 15 residues. The CDR3 DNA reads TGTGCCAGCAGCACCTCGGGATCCAACTCCTACGAGCAGTACTTC. This translates into CASSTSGSNSYEQYF.

This clonotype was observed a handful of times. Written as DNA, the CDR3 is TGTGCCACCAGTGATTTGTTAGGGACCGGGGAGCTGTTTTTT. The encoded protein is CATSDLLGTGELFF. The rearrangement joins TRBV24-1 to TRBJ2-2; D remains ambiguous. Germline-derived CDR1 and CDR2 are KGHDR and SFDVKD. This CDR3 contains 14 residues. The V and J ends lost 0 bases and 5 bases respectively, with 6 bases between them.

This clonotype was detected only a few times. The chain links TRBV7-3 to TRBJ1-2; 7 nucleotides align to TRBD1. In germline, CDR1 is SGHTA, CDR2 FQGTGA. CDR3 length: 13 residues. Trimming removed 5 bases from V and 7 bases from J; junction bases left unmatched: 7. DNA for the CDR3: TGTGCCAGCAGCCCAGGGGGTATCAGTGGCTACACCTTC. Amino acids: CASSPGGISGYTF.

This clonotype was picked up a small number of times. The chain recombines TRBV20-1 with TRBJ2-3, with TRBD2 matching over 11 bases. The germline CDR1 and CDR2 sequences are DFQATT and SNEGSKA (reference sequence). This CDR3 spans 14 amino acids. With V trimmed by 4 bases and J by 4 bases, 4 bases remained unmatched. In nucleotides, the CDR3 is TGCAGTGCTATGACTAGCGGGACCCCAGATACGCAGTATTTT. Amino acids: CSAMTSGTPDTQYF.

V is TRBV14 and J is TRBJ1-2, with D hard to call. Germline loops: CDR1 SGHDN, CDR2 FVKESK. The germline V and J ends were trimmed by 4 bases and 8 bases, with 11 bases remaining between them. CDR3 length: 12 residues. The DNA of the CDR3 is TGTGCCAGCAGCCCAGATTGGGAGGGCTACACCTTC. This sequence encodes CASSPDWEGYTF. Full variable domain (outside the CDR3, taken from reference TRBV14 and TRBJ1-2): EAGVTQFPSHSVIEKGQTVTLRCDPISGHDNLYWYRRVMGKEIKFLLHFVKESKQDESGMPNNRFLAERTGGTYSTLKVQPAELEDSGVYFCASSPDWEGYTFGSGTRLTVV.

This clonotype has more than one count but fewer than ten. The rearrangement uses TRBV11-2 and TRBJ1-6; a weak D match, TRBD1 (5 bases). The V and J ends lost 1 base and 8 bases respectively, with 24 bases between them. This CDR3 is 19 amino acids long. Germline V gene lookup returns CDR1 SGHAT and CDR2 FQNNGV. CDR3 nucleotides: TGTGCCAGCAGCTTAGGGGGGGGTGCCAGGTCGGCACTTTATTCACCCCTCCACTTT. Translating gives CASSLGGGARSALYSPLHF.

The DNA for the CDR3 is TGTGCCAGCAGCTCGATTACCGGGACAGGGGGCTCCTACGAGCAGTACTTC. Its protein is CASSSITGTGGSYEQYF. The chain carries TRBV7-9 and TRBJ2-7, with 11 positions matching TRBD1. Germline V gene lookup returns CDR1 SEHNR and CDR2 FQNEAQ (reference sequence). V trimming: 4 bases; J trimming: 0 bases; junction bases outside the gene matches: 8. The CDR3 covers 17 residues.

J is TRBJ2-7 and V is TRBV4-1, with D possibly matching TRBD1 (5 bases). The CDR3 is 16 amino acids. V was cut by 0 bases and J by 3 bases, with 15 bases left in between. Germline V gene data show CDR1 as MGHRA and CDR2 as YSYEKL. Written as DNA, the CDR3 is TGCGCCAGCAGCCAAGATCTTACAGGAAACTACTACGAGCAGTACTTC. It codes for CASSQDLTGNYYEQYF.

This chain uses TRBV7-6 with TRBJ1-5, with 7 bases aligning to TRBD1. Trimming cost V 1 base and J 6 bases; bases outside gene matches: 6. The CDR3 loop spans 15 amino acids. CDR1 is SGHVS, CDR2 FNYEAQ, per germline. The CDR3 nucleotides read TGTGCCAGCAGCTTAGGCAGGGGGAAAACTCAGCCCCAGCATTTT. This translates into CASSLGRGKTQPQHF. Full variable domain (remainder filled in from reference TRBV7-6 and TRBJ1-5): GAGVSQSPRYKVTKRGQDVALRCDPISGHVSLYWYRQALGQGPEFLTYFNYEAQQDKSGLPNDRFSAERPEGSISTLTIQRTEQRDSAMYRCASSLGRGKTQPQHFGDGTRLSIL.

V is TRBV5-4 and J is TRBJ2-3; the match to TRBD2 covers 7 bases. CDR3 length equals 15 residues. V was clipped by 2 bases and J by 2 bases; unmatched bases: 5. Germline V lookup: CDR1 SGHNT, CDR2 YYREEE (reference sequence). CDR3 residues: CASSFPGLTTDTQYF. The CDR3 bases are TGTGCCAGCAGCTTCCCGGGACTAACCACAGATACGCAGTATTTT.

This sequence joins TRBV27 and TRBJ2-2; a weak D match, TRBD1 (5 bases). The V gene lost 3 bases and the J gene lost 2 bases, with 16 bases spanning the gap. The CDR3 extends over 17 amino acids. Germline CDR1 is MNHEY and CDR2 is SMNVEV (reference sequence). The CDR3 nucleotides read TGTGCCAGCAGTTTTAGTATTCCCTGGACAAACACCGGGGAGCTGTTTTTT. Protein sequence: CASSFSIPWTNTGELFF.

V and J are TRBV7-8 and TRBJ2-5; the D gene is possibly TRBD2 (6 bases). V gave up 6 bases and J gave up 0 bases, with 8 bases separating them. In germline, CDR1 is SGHVS, CDR2 FQNEAQ. This CDR3 spans 13 amino acids. Here the CDR3 reads CASRRGNQETQYF. DNA for the CDR3: TGTGCCAGCAGGCGGGGCAACCAAGAGACCCAGTACTTC.

This clonotype was seen only a few times. The J gene is TRBJ2-7, the V gene TRBV29-1; D remains ambiguous. The CDR3 consists of 10 residues. V lost 5 bases to trimming and J lost 7 bases, with 9 bases between them. From germline, CDR1 is SQVTM and CDR2 ANQGSEA. The CDR3, as DNA: TGCAGCGTTCAGAACGGAGAGCAGTACTTC. Translated, it gives CSVQNGEQYF.

This chain uses TRBV12-3 or TRBV12-4 with TRBJ2-6; 10 bases fit TRBD1. The CDR3 extends over 18 amino acids. V dropped 6 bases and J dropped 0; count of bases not matched to a gene: 8. The CDR3 protein is CASSSGTGESSGANVLTF. The CDR3 DNA reads as TGTGCCAGCAGCTCCGGGACAGGGGAGAGCTCTGGGGCCAACGTCCTGACTTTC.

The rearrangement uses TRBV7-2 and TRBJ1-2, with 7 nucleotides matching TRBD1. V shed 4 bases and J 6 bases; nucleotides not matched to a gene: 11. In germline, CDR1 is SGHTA, CDR2 FQGNSA. This CDR3 has 15 residues. The CDR3 protein is CASSSGARGKNGYTF. The CDR3 DNA sequence: TGTGCCAGCAGCTCTGGGGCCAGGGGGAAGAATGGCTACACCTTC.

This clonotype has more than one count but fewer than ten. This chain joins TRBV27 and TRBJ2-5, with 9 bases aligning to TRBD2. V lost 0 bases, J lost 2 bases, and 4 bases stayed unmatched. Germline assignment: CDR1 MNHEY and CDR2 SMNVEV (reference sequence). The CDR3 runs to 16 residues. CDR3 residues: CASSLSRAGGQETQYF. The CDR3 bases are TGTGCCAGCAGTTTATCGCGGGCGGGAGGGCAAGAGACCCAGTACTTC.

The rearrangement uses TRBV7-2 and TRBJ1-2, with 7 bases that match TRBD1. J was trimmed by 4 bases and V by 4 bases; bases with no gene match: 6. The V gene's germline CDR1 is SGHTA and CDR2 FQGNSA. The CDR3 is made up of 14 amino acids. CDR3 DNA sequence: TGTGCCAGCAGCTCCGGGACAGTGGGCTATGGCTACACCTTC. It yields the protein CASSSGTVGYGYTF.

The J gene is TRBJ2-1, the V gene TRBV5-1; the D is unclear. The CDR3 length is 17 residues. Germline loops: CDR1 SGHRS, CDR2 YFSETQ. The V end lost 2 bases, the J end lost 0 bases, and 15 bases lay between the germline ends. The DNA for the CDR3 is TGCGCCAGCAGCTTCACAAGTTCCTTACGCTCCTACAATGAGCAGTTCTTC. It is translated as CASSFTSSLRSYNEQFF.

The V call is TRBV9, the J call TRBJ2-2, with D possibly matching TRBD2 (6 bases). The V end lost 4 bases, the J end lost 4 bases, and 26 bases lay between the germline ends. The CDR3 is made up of 19 amino acids. Germline assignment: CDR1 SGDLS and CDR2 YYNGEE. For the CDR3, the DNA is TGTGCCAGCAGCCCCAGTCCCCCTAGCGTTGATGTAAGCACCGGGGAGCTGTTTTTT. Protein sequence: CASSPSPPSVDVSTGELFF. The full variable domain, with the rest looked up from reference TRBV9 and TRBJ2-2, is DSGVTQTPKHLITATGQRVTLRCSPRSGDLSVYWYQQSLDQGLQFLIQYYNGEERAKGNILERFSAQQFPDLHSELNLSSLELGDSALYFCASSPSPPSVDVSTGELFFGEGSRLTVL.